The clone carrying this T cell receptor (beta chain) was detected many times. Its antigen is not known. Germline-derived CDR1 and CDR2 are SGHTA and FQGNSA. CDR3 size: 15 residues. Trimming pared 3 bases from V and 4 bases from J, leaving 15 bases between. Through a sample-barcoded 5' primer and a J-beta primer mix, a second PCR was run for roughly 6 to 12 cycles. Every sample produced at least 2.5 million CDR3-containing paired-end reads. Via MiXCR, TCRdb re-called the 5' RACE reads, giving one row per CDR3 protein. Of around 650,000 distinct CDR3 sequences detected, approximately 29% appear once; the ten largest clones hold about 16%. The data originate from a study of blood T cells in healthy people across ages. Each sample gave at least 6 million isolated PBMCs. Whole-study results and caveats: Aged donors had fewer naive CD4+ cells and lower diversity than long-lived donors.

The clonotype comes from a woman of 80 years or more in good health. This sequence joins TRBV7-2 and TRBJ1-2; D unresolved. Specimen: blood. The chain's CDR3 is CASSFSRELPYGYTF. The DNA of the CDR3 is TGTGCCAGCAGCTTTAGTAGGGAGCTGCCCTATGGCTACACCTTC. Filled out from reference TRBV7-2 and TRBJ1-2, the complete variable domain reads GAGVSQSPSNKVTEKGKDVELRCDPISGHTALYWYRQSLGQGLEFLIYFQGNSAPDKSGLPSDRFSAERTGGSVSTLTIQRTQQEDSAVYLCASSFSRELPYGYTFGSGTRLTVV.